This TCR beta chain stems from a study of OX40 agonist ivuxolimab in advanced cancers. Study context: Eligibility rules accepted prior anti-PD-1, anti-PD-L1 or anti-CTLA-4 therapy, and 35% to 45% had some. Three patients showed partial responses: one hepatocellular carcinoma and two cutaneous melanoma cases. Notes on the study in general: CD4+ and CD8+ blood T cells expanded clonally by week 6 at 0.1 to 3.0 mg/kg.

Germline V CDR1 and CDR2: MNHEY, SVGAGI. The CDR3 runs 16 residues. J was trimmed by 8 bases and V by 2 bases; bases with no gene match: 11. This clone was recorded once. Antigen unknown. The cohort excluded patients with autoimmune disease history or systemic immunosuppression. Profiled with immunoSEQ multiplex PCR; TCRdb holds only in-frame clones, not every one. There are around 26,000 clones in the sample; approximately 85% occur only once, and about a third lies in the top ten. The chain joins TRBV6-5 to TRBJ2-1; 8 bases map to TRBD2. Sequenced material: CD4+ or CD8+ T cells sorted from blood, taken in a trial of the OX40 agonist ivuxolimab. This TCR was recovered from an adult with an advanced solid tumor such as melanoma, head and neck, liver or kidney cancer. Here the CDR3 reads CASSYPISGSLHEQFF. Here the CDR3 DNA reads TGTGCCAGCAGTTACCCCATAAGCGGGAGTTTGCATGAGCAGTTCTTC.